This is a list of T cell receptor beta chains from one sample in a study of Ad26.COV2.S vaccination and SARS-CoV-2 variants. Using immunoSEQ multiplex PCR, the repertoire was profiled, and TCRdb retains in-frame clones only, with some absent. The table lists 410,000 or so clones, 75% to 95% of them singletons. The sequenced sample was peripheral blood, obtained in a trial of Ad26.COV2.S vaccine versus placebo. The receptors were sampled from a person aged 18 to 65 who received the Ad26.COV2.S COVID-19 vaccine or a placebo. The CDR3 runs from the conserved cysteine through the conserved F or W. Fields, in order: CDR3 protein, J gene, V gene, D gene. D genes are given only for firm matches.

CASSVGPLAGGPYEQYF | TRBJ2-7 | TRBV9 | TRBD2
CASSSVRVTPTGELFF | TRBJ2-2 | TRBV18 | -
CASSFAASYNEQFF | TRBJ2-1 | TRBV5-4 | -
CASSYSTRPDTEAFF | TRBJ1-1 | TRBV6-5 | -
CAWSVRDRLYEQYF | TRBJ2-7 | TRBV30 | TRBD1
CASSYSQGGEKLFF | TRBJ1-4 | TRBV6-5 | -
CASSPRTGAFEVTEAFF | TRBJ1-1 | TRBV4-3 | TRBD1
CATSDSQGPSNEQFF | TRBJ2-1 | TRBV24-1 | -
CASSKLAGEIHEQYF | TRBJ2-7 | TRBV6-4 | TRBD2
CASSPGQQGAGDTQYF | TRBJ2-3 | TRBV11-3 | TRBD1
CAWSKTYEEKLFF | TRBJ1-4 | TRBV30 | -
CASSLDTNTEAFF | TRBJ1-1 | TRBV11-2 | -
CASSLGRGPLDTEAFF | TRBJ1-1 | TRBV5-1 | -
CASSPPPTYEQYF | TRBJ2-7 | TRBV7-2 | -
CASSLPRAGTGNTIYF | TRBJ1-3 | TRBV28 | -
CASSRSTGHYNEQFF | TRBJ2-1 | TRBV5-5 | -
CASSGLAGGADTQYF | TRBJ2-3 | TRBV2 | TRBD2
CASSLKANAGEKLFF | TRBJ1-4 | TRBV7-9 | -
CASSLSLGTSYPEQFF | TRBJ2-1 | TRBV11-3 | TRBD2
CASSATPRDSLSRYGYTF | TRBJ1-2 | TRBV28 | TRBD1
CASSLGTGDQETQYF | TRBJ2-5 | TRBV7-9 | TRBD1
CASTPLGKNTGELFF | TRBJ2-2 | TRBV7-9 | -
CASSYSSGGDSGYTF | TRBJ1-2 | TRBV6-5 | -
CASSTLPGEETQYF | TRBJ2-5 | TRBV19 | -
CASSQGASNTGELFF | TRBJ2-2 | TRBV7-9 | -
CASSYSGGAGSVYGYTF | TRBJ1-2 | TRBV6-2/TRBV6-3 | TRBD1
CASSWTGSGQPQHF | TRBJ1-5 | TRBV6-2/TRBV6-3 | TRBD1
CASRAGLAVTEAQYF | TRBJ2-7 | TRBV5-5 | TRBD2
CASGLAGSYNEQFF | TRBJ2-1 | TRBV3-1/TRBV3-2 | -
CASRNRQGNYEQYF | TRBJ2-7 | TRBV28 | TRBD1
CAWSPPPTTDTQYF | TRBJ2-3 | TRBV30 | -
CASSRRTGGFYEQYF | TRBJ2-7 | TRBV21-1 | -
CASSRGASEAFF | TRBJ1-1 | TRBV27 | -
CASSPLVAGFQETQYF | TRBJ2-5 | TRBV18 | -
CASRGGGNDNEQYF | TRBJ2-7 | TRBV11-2 | -
CASSVLAGAYEQYF | TRBJ2-7 | TRBV2 | TRBD2
CAWSVRADQPQHF | TRBJ1-5 | TRBV30 | -
CASSAREWDGYTF | TRBJ1-2 | TRBV14 | -
CASSPNLQGVGYEQYF | TRBJ2-7 | TRBV18 | TRBD1
CASSPSRGVYNEQFF | TRBJ2-1 | TRBV6-2/TRBV6-3 | -
CASKGTRYEQYF | TRBJ2-7 | TRBV28 | -
CASSLQGNTEAFF | TRBJ1-1 | TRBV19 | -
CASSQPNRDEQYF | TRBJ2-7 | TRBV16 | -
CAWSNSRTSGRGDTGELFF | TRBJ2-2 | TRBV30 | TRBD2
CASNWGQGVTGELFF | TRBJ2-2 | TRBV19 | TRBD1
CASSNGDRNTGELFF | TRBJ2-2 | TRBV5-6 | -
CASSPGGETQYF | TRBJ2-5 | TRBV12-3/TRBV12-4 | TRBD1